The 8 T cell receptor beta chains in this list originate from one sample, sequenced in a study of cytomegalovirus exposure and HLA in healthy donors. Sequencing was performed with immunoSEQ multiplex PCR; in TCRdb, only in-frame clones are kept and a portion is missing. The sample has 120,000 to 150,000 clones; roughly 89% are singletons. Specimen: PBMCs. The receptor source for this set is a young man in good health and CMV-seropositive.

The chain joins TRBV13 to TRBJ1-2, with a possible D match to TRBD1 (5 bases). With 2 bases removed from V and 4 bases from J, the gap between germline ends came to 8 bases. CDR3 length: 13 residues. Germline-derived CDR1 and CDR2 are PRHDT and FYEKMQ (reference sequence). The CDR3 protein is CASSLQTAYGYTF. In nucleotides, the CDR3 is TGTGCCAGCAGCTTACAGACAGCCTATGGCTACACCTTC.

V is TRBV19 and J is TRBJ2-7; the match to TRBD1 covers 10 bases. The CDR3 has 17 amino acids. Trimming at V came to 4 bases and at J to 2 bases, leaving 11 bases not matched to a gene. Germline CDR1 is LNHDA and CDR2 is SQIVND (reference sequence). The CDR3 reads CASSTSGQGPRPYEQYF. CDR3 nucleotides: TGTGCCAGTAGTACTTCGGGACAGGGGCCAAGGCCCTACGAGCAGTACTTC.

The rearrangement uses TRBV18 and TRBJ2-7; D unclear. V lost 2 bases and J 3 bases, leaving 5 bases between the germline ends. This CDR3 spans 12 amino acids. Germline loops: CDR1 KGHSH, CDR2 LQKENI. The CDR3 DNA reads TGTGCCAGCTCACCAAACTTCTACGAGCAGTACTTC. Translating it yields CASSPNFYEQYF.

The chain carries TRBV27 and TRBJ2-3, with TRBD2 matching over 8 bases. The germline V gene has CDR1 MNHEY and CDR2 SMNVEV (reference sequence). There are 13 residues in the CDR3. After removal of 6 bases from V and 1 base from J, the junction contained 0 bases not matched to a gene. CDR3 DNA sequence: TGTGCCAGCAGACTAGCGGGCACAGATACGCAGTATTTT. Translation gives CASRLAGTDTQYF.

The chain is built from TRBV13 and TRBJ1-3, with 7 bases that match TRBD1. The CDR3 contains 21 residues. The germline CDR1 and CDR2 sequences are PRHDT and FYEKMQ (reference sequence). Trimming took 5 bases from V and 0 from J; bases not matched to a gene: 22. The CDR3 DNA follows: TGTGCCAGCAGCCCTAACCCGCGGACAGGAGGGGGGTTCATCTCTGGAAACACCATATATTTT. It is translated as CASSPNPRTGGGFISGNTIYF.

The chain has TRBV11-3 and TRBJ2-1; TRBD1 might be the D (6 bases). CDR1 is SGHNT, CDR2 YENEEA, per germline. This CDR3 is 14 amino acids long. Trimming removed 4 bases at V and 3 bases at J, with 10 bases between. In DNA, the CDR3 is TGTGCCAGCAGCTCTGAGGGGGACTACAATGAGCAGTTCTTC. Translating it yields CASSSEGDYNEQFF.

The genes are TRBV7-2 and TRBJ1-2, with D perhaps TRBD1 (5 bases). From germline, CDR1 is SGHTA and CDR2 FQGNSA. Trimming removed 2 bases from V and 2 bases from J, with 12 bases in between. This CDR3 spans 15 amino acids. Here the CDR3 DNA reads TGTGCCAGCAGCTTACACAGGCTCTCAAACTATGGCTACACCTTC. The encoded protein is CASSLHRLSNYGYTF. Variable domain in full (rest from reference TRBV7-2 and TRBJ1-2): GAGVSQSPSNKVTEKGKDVELRCDPISGHTALYWYRQSLGQGLEFLIYFQGNSAPDKSGLPSDRFSAERTGGSVSTLTIQRTQQEDSAVYLCASSLHRLSNYGYTFGSGTRLTVV.

V usage is TRBV19 and J usage is TRBJ2-2, with 7 nucleotides matching TRBD1. V lost 7 bases, J lost 4 bases, and 3 bases stayed unmatched. Germline CDR1 and CDR2: LNHDA and SQIVND (reference sequence). The CDR3 is 13 residues long. CDR3 nucleotide sequence: TGTGCCAGTAAAGGACAGGCCACCGGGGAGCTGTTTTTT. This codes for CASKGQATGELFF.